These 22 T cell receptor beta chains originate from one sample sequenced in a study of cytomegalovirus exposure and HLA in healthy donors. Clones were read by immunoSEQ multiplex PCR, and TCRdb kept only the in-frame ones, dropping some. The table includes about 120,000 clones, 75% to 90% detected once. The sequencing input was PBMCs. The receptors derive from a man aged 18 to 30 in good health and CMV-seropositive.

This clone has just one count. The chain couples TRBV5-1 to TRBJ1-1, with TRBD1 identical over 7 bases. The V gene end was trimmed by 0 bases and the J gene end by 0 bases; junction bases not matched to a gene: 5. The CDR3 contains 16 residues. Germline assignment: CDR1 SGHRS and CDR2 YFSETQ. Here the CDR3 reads CASSLDPTGLNTEAFF. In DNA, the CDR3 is TGCGCCAGCAGCTTGGACCCGACAGGGTTGAACACTGAAGCTTTCTTT.

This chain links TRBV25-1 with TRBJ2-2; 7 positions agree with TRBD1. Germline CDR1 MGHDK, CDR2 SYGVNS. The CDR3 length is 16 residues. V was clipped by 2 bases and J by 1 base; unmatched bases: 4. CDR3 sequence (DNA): TGTGCCAGCAGTGAAAAAGGACAGGTGAACACCGGGGAGCTGTTTTTT. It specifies CASSEKGQVNTGELFF.

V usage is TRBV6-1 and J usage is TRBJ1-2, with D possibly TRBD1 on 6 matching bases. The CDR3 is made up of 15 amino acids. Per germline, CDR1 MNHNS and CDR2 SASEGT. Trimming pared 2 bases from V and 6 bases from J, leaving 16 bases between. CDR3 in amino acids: CASSEKELGANGYTF. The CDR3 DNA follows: TGTGCCAGCAGTGAAAAGGAGCTGGGGGCGAATGGCTACACCTTC.

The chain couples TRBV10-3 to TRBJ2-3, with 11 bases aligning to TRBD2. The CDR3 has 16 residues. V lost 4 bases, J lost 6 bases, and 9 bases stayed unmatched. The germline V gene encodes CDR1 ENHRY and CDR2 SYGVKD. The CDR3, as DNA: TGTGCCATCAGTGTTTTTAGCGGGGGGGAGATTGATACGCAGTATTTT. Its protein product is CAISVFSGGEIDTQYF.

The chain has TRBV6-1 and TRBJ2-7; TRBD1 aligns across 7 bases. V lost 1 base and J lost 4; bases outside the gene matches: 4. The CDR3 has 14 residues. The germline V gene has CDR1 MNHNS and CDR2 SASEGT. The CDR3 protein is CASSEGGQSYEQYF. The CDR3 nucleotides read TGTGCCAGCAGTGAAGGGGGACAGTCTTACGAGCAGTACTTC.

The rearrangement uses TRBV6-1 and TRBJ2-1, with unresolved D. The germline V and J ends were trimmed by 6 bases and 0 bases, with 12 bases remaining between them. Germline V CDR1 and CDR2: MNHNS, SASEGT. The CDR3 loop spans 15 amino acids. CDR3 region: CASSPVPSSYNEQFF. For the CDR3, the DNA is TGTGCCAGCAGCCCCGTTCCGAGCTCCTACAATGAGCAGTTCTTC.

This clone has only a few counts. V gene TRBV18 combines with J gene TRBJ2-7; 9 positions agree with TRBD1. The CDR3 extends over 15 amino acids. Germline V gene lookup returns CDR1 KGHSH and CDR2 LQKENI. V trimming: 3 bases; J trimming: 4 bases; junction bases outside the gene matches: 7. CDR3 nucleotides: TGTGCCAGCTCACCTCTCGGGACAGGGTTGTACGAGCAGTACTTC. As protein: CASSPLGTGLYEQYF.

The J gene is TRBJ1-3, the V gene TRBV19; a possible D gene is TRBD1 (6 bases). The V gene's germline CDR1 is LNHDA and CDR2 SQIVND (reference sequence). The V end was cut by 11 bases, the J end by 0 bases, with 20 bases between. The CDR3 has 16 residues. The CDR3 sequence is CAADRGADRSGNTIYF. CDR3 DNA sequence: TGTGCCGCCGACCGGGGGGCAGACCGCTCTGGAAACACCATATATTTT.

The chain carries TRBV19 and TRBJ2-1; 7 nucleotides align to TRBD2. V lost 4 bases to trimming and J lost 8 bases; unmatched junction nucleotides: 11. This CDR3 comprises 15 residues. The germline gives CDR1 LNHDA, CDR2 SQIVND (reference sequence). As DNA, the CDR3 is TGTGCCAGTAGTAGCCAACCAGCGGGGAGCTATGAGCAGTTCTTC. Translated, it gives CASSSQPAGSYEQFF.

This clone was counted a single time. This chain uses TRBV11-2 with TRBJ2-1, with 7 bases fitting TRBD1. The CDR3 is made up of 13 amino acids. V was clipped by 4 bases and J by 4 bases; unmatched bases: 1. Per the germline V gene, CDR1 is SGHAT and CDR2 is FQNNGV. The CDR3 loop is CASSWDRYNEQFF. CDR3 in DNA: TGTGCCAGCAGCTGGGACAGATACAATGAGCAGTTCTTC.

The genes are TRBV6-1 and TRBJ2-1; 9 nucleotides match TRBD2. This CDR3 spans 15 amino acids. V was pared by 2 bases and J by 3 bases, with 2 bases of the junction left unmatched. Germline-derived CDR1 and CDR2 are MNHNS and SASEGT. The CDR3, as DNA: TGTGCCAGCAGTGAAAGAGCGGGGGGCTACAATGAGCAGTTCTTC. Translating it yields CASSERAGGYNEQFF.

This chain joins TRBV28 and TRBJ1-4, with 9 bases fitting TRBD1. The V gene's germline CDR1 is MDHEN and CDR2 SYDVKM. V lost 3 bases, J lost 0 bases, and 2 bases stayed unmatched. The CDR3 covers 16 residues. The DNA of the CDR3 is TGTGCCAGCAGTTTGGGACAGGGCGCAACTAATGAAAAACTGTTTTTT. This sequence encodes CASSLGQGATNEKLFF.

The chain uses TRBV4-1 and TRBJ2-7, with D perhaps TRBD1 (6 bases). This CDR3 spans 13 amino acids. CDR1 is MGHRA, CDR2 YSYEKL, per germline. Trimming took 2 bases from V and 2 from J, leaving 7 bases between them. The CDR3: CASSQTGPYEQYF. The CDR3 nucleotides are TGCGCCAGCAGCCAAACAGGGCCCTACGAGCAGTACTTC.

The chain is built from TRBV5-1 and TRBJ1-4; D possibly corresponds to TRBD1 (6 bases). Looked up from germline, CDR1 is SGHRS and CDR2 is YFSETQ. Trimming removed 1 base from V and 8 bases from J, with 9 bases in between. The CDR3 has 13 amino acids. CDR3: CASSLLGQEKLFF. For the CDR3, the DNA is TGCGCCAGCAGCTTGCTCGGACAGGAAAAACTGTTTTTT. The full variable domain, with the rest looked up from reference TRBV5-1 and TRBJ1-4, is KAGVTQTPRYLIKTRGQQVTLSCSPISGHRSVSWYQQTPGQGLQFLFEYFSETQRNKGNFPGRFSGRQFSNSRSEMNVSTLELGDSALYLCASSLLGQEKLFFGSGTQLSVL.

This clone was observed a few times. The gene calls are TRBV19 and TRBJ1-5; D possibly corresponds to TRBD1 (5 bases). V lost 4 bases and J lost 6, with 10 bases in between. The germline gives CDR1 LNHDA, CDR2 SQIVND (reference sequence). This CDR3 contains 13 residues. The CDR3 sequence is CASSRRGPQPQHF. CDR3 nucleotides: TGTGCCAGTAGTAGGAGGGGCCCTCAGCCCCAGCATTTT.

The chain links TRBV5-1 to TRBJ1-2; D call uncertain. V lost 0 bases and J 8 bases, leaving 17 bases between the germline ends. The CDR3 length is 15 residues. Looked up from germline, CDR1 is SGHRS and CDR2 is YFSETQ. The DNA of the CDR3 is TGCGCCAGCAGCTTGGCCGGGCCCACGGCGGGGGGCTACACCTTC. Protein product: CASSLAGPTAGGYTF.

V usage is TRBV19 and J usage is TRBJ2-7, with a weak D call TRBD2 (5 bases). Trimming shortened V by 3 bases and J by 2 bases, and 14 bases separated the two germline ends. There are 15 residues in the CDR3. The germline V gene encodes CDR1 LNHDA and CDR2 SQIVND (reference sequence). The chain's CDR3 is CASSISGVGPYEQYF. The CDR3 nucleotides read TGTGCCAGTAGTATCTCCGGGGTCGGCCCCTACGAGCAGTACTTC.

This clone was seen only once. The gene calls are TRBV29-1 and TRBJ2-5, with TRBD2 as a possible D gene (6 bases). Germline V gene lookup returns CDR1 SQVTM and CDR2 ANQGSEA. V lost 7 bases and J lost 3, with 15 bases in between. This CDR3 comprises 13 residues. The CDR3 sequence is CSGFNGGKETQYF. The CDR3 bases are TGCAGCGGATTCAACGGGGGAAAAGAGACCCAGTACTTC.

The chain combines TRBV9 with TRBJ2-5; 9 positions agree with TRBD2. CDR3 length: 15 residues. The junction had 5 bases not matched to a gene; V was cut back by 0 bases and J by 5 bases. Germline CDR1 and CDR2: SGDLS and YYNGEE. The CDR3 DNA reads TGTGCCAGCAGCGTAGGGGGACTAGCCGGTGAGACCCAGTACTTC. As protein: CASSVGGLAGETQYF.

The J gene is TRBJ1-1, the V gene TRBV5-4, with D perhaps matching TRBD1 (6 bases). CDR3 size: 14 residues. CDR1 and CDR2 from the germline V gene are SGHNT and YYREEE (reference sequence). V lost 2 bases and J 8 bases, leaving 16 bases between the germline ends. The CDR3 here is CASSLTRTADEAFF. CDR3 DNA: TGTGCCAGCAGCTTAACCCGGACAGCCGACGAAGCTTTCTTT.

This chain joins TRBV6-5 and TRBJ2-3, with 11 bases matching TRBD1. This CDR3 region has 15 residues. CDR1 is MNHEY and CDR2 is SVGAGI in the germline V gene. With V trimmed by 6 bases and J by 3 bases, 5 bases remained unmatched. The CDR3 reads CASSPGQGATDTQYF. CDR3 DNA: TGTGCCAGCAGCCCCGGACAGGGGGCAACAGATACGCAGTATTTT.

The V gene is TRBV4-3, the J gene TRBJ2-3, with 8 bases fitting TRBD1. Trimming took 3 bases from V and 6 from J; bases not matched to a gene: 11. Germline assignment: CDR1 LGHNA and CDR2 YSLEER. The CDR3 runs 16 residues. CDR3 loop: CASSHQAAGGMDTQYF. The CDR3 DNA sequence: TGCGCCAGCAGCCATCAGGCGGCAGGGGGCATGGATACGCAGTATTTT.